These 24 T cell receptor beta chains came from one sample sequenced in a study of cytomegalovirus exposure and HLA in healthy donors. Primers included in the PCR were 60 Vbeta and 13 Jbeta primers. Repertoires were generated with immunoSEQ multiplex PCR, while TCRdb's copy carries only in-frame clones and drops some. The repertoire holds under 250,000 clones, with just over 75% as singletons. Sample: PBMCs. Receptors were obtained from a man aged 25-40 years in good health and CMV-seronegative.

The rearrangement links TRBV5-1 to TRBJ2-3; 9 bases match TRBD2. Germline V gene data show CDR1 as SGHRS and CDR2 as YFSETQ. The trim removed 3 bases at V and 7 bases at J, leaving 12 bases unmatched. The CDR3 is 16 residues long. DNA for the CDR3: TGCGCCAGCAGCTCCGGCGGGGGGGGGTCAATATATACGCAGTATTTT. Translation: CASSSGGGGSIYTQYF. The entire variable domain, with the rest obtained from reference TRBV5-1 and TRBJ2-3, is as follows: KAGVTQTPRYLIKTRGQQVTLSCSPISGHRSVSWYQQTPGQGLQFLFEYFSETQRNKGNFPGRFSGRQFSNSRSEMNVSTLELGDSALYLCASSSGGGGSIYTQYFGPGTRLTVL.

The chain links TRBV30 to TRBJ2-5, with TRBD1 matching 9 bases. This CDR3 is built from 13 residues. CDR1 GTSNPN and CDR2 SVGIG come from the germline V gene (reference sequence). The V segment lost 8 bases and the J segment 0 bases; nucleotides outside the gene matches: 4. The CDR3 DNA reads as TGTGCCATCGACAGGGGGTACCAAGAGACCCAGTACTTC. Its protein is CAIDRGYQETQYF. Full variable domain (rest looked up from reference TRBV30 and TRBJ2-5): SQTIHQWPATLVQPVGSPLSLECTVEGTSNPNLYWYRQAAGRGLQLLFYSVGIGQISSEVPQNLSASRPQDRQFILSSKKLLLSDSGFYLCAIDRGYQETQYFGPGTRLLVL.

V gene TRBV9 combines with J gene TRBJ1-5, with D perhaps TRBD1 (6 bases). Trimming removed 0 bases at V and 0 bases at J, with 13 bases between. CDR1 SGDLS and CDR2 YYNGEE come from the germline V gene. The CDR3 totals 17 residues. The CDR3 is CASSVARTDYSNQPQHF. The CDR3 nucleotides read TGTGCCAGCAGCGTAGCCCGGACAGATTATAGCAATCAGCCCCAGCATTTT.

The chain joins TRBV4-1 to TRBJ2-4, with 10 bases identical to TRBD2. Germline CDR1 MGHRA, CDR2 YSYEKL. The CDR3 covers 14 residues. The V and J ends lost 2 bases and 5 bases, in that order; junction bases with no gene match: 0. This CDR3 reads CASSQLAGENIQYF. CDR3 DNA: TGCGCCAGCAGCCAACTAGCGGGGGAAAACATTCAGTACTTC.

The chain is built from TRBV19 and TRBJ1-1; a weak D match, TRBD1 (5 bases). This CDR3 is built from 15 residues. Between the trimmed V and J ends, which lost 5 bases and 1 base, there was a span of 14 bases. CDR1 is LNHDA and CDR2 is SQIVND in the germline V gene (reference sequence). The CDR3 nucleotides are TGTGCCAGTAGTCTCCAGGGTAGGGGGAACACTGAAGCTTTCTTT. Residues: CASSLQGRGNTEAFF.

V usage is TRBV27 and J usage is TRBJ2-7, with 10 nucleotides matching TRBD1. Germline assignment: CDR1 MNHEY and CDR2 SMNVEV (reference sequence). V dropped 5 bases and J dropped 6; count of bases not matched to a gene: 10. This CDR3 has 15 amino acids. CDR3 protein: CASSPPPTGGREQYF. DNA for the CDR3: TGTGCCAGCAGTCCCCCCCCGACAGGGGGCCGCGAGCAGTACTTC.

V and J are TRBV4-1 and TRBJ1-1; TRBD1 matches 8 bases. Germline V gene data show CDR1 as MGHRA and CDR2 as YSYEKL. The CDR3 has 15 residues. With V trimmed by 3 bases and J by 2 bases, 5 bases remained unmatched. CDR3 sequence: CASSHPDRANTEAFF. The DNA of the CDR3 is TGCGCCAGCAGCCACCCGGACAGGGCAAACACTGAAGCTTTCTTT.

The genes are TRBV7-2 and TRBJ2-2; the match to TRBD2 covers 7 bases. Looked up from germline, CDR1 is SGHTA and CDR2 is FQGNSA. The CDR3 has 15 amino acids. The V gene end was trimmed by 0 bases and the J gene end by 5 bases; junction bases not matched to a gene: 3. The CDR3 is CASSLAGGPTGELFF. The DNA for the CDR3 is TGTGCCAGCAGCTTAGCGGGAGGGCCGACCGGGGAGCTGTTTTTT.

The chain joins TRBV5-1 to TRBJ2-2; 9 bases are a match to TRBD1. V dropped 4 bases and J dropped 4; count of bases not matched to a gene: 5. This CDR3 comprises 15 residues. In germline, CDR1 is SGHRS, CDR2 YFSETQ. The CDR3 is CASSKMDRGTGELFF. The CDR3 bases are TGCGCCAGCAGCAAAATGGACAGGGGCACCGGGGAGCTGTTTTTT.

The rearrangement uses TRBV5-6 and TRBJ1-4; D ambiguous. The CDR3 totals 15 residues. The germline V and J ends were trimmed by 1 base and 7 bases, with 14 bases remaining between them. Per germline, CDR1 SGHDT and CDR2 YYEEEE. This CDR3 reads CASSLFDQTGEKLFF. The CDR3 DNA is TGTGCCAGCAGCTTGTTCGACCAGACGGGTGAAAAACTGTTTTTT.

This chain joins TRBV2 and TRBJ2-5; TRBD1 agrees at 7 bases. V was clipped by 7 bases and J by 4 bases; unmatched bases: 6. This CDR3 comprises 13 residues. The V gene's germline CDR1 is SNHLY and CDR2 FYNNEI. CDR3 sequence (DNA): TGTGCCAGCATTACCGACAGGGCAGAGACCCAGTACTTC. This encodes CASITDRAETQYF. Combining the CDR3 with reference TRBV2 and TRBJ2-5 gives the whole variable domain EPEVTQTPSHQVTQMGQEVILRCVPISNHLYFYWYRQILGQKVEFLVSFYNNEISEKSEIFDDQFSVERPDGSNFTLKIRSTKLEDSAMYFCASITDRAETQYFGPGTRLLVL.

The CDR3 DNA sequence: TGTGCCAGCAGTTACGGACAGGGGAGCTCCTACGAGCAGTACTTC. This encodes CASSYGQGSSYEQYF. This chain links TRBV27 with TRBJ2-7, with 9 bases fitting TRBD1. The CDR3 length is 15 residues. After removal of 4 bases from V and 0 bases from J, the junction contained 4 bases not matched to a gene. Germline V gene data show CDR1 as MNHEY and CDR2 as SMNVEV (reference sequence).

This chain uses TRBV28 with TRBJ2-3; 9 bases agree with TRBD2. Germline CDR1 is MDHEN and CDR2 is SYDVKM. V trimming: 7 bases; J trimming: 5 bases; junction bases outside the gene matches: 10. This CDR3 is built from 15 residues. The CDR3 protein is CASMVWSSGEDTQYF. The CDR3 DNA reads TGTGCCAGCATGGTCTGGTCTAGCGGGGAAGATACGCAGTATTTT.

The chain links TRBV28 to TRBJ2-7; D remains ambiguous. This CDR3 comprises 14 residues. Germline CDR1 MDHEN, CDR2 SYDVKM. V lost 5 bases, J lost 2 bases, and 13 bases lay in between. CDR3 nucleotide sequence: TGTGCCAGCAGTCACCGACAACCCCCCTACGAGCAGTACTTC. Amino acids: CASSHRQPPYEQYF.

This sequence joins TRBV14 and TRBJ1-2, with D tentatively TRBD1 (6 bases). The CDR3 spans 18 residues. Germline CDR1 and CDR2: SGHDN and FVKESK. V gave up 0 bases and J gave up 6 bases, with 23 bases separating them. CDR3 DNA: TGTGCCAGCAGCCAAGATTTAATTGGGGGGGGCGAATACCATGGCTACACCTTC. Amino acids: CASSQDLIGGGEYHGYTF. Supplemented by reference TRBV14 and TRBJ1-2, the full variable domain reads EAGVTQFPSHSVIEKGQTVTLRCDPISGHDNLYWYRRVMGKEIKFLLHFVKESKQDESGMPNNRFLAERTGGTYSTLKVQPAELEDSGVYFCASSQDLIGGGEYHGYTFGSGTRLTVV.

V usage is TRBV18 and J usage is TRBJ1-3; D perhaps matches TRBD1 (6 bases). The germline V gene has CDR1 KGHSH and CDR2 LQKENI. V lost 2 bases and J lost 4, with 15 bases in between. This CDR3 has 16 amino acids. This CDR3 reads CASSPSAGGIGNTIYF. CDR3 DNA sequence: TGTGCCAGCTCACCATCTGCGGGGGGCATAGGAAACACCATATATTTT.

The rearrangement joins TRBV9 to TRBJ2-2; D is uncertain. The CDR3 totals 14 residues. In germline, CDR1 is SGDLS, CDR2 YYNGEE. The V end lost 4 bases, the J end lost 3 bases, and 10 bases lay between the germline ends. In DNA, the CDR3 is TGTGCCAGCAGCACATCCCGGGACACCGGGGAGCTGTTTTTT. This gives the protein CASSTSRDTGELFF.

V usage is TRBV4-1 and J usage is TRBJ1-1; D may be TRBD1 (5 bases). Deletions cut 4 bases from V and 10 bases from J, with 16 bases between. The CDR3 extends over 13 amino acids. The germline V gene has CDR1 MGHRA and CDR2 YSYEKL. CDR3 sequence reads: CASSPLELTVAFF. DNA for the CDR3: TGCGCCAGCAGCCCGCTGGAACTGACAGTAGCTTTCTTT.

The genes are TRBV6-1 and TRBJ2-7, with 9 bases lining up with TRBD1. The length of the CDR3 is 15 residues. With V trimmed by 3 bases and J by 7 bases, 10 bases remained unmatched. CDR1 and CDR2 (germline): MNHNS, SASEGT. CDR3 in amino acids: CASSDLGTGRPEQYF. In DNA, the CDR3 is TGTGCCAGCAGTGATTTAGGGACAGGGAGACCAGAGCAGTACTTC.

The genes are TRBV7-9 and TRBJ2-5; TRBD2 matches at 7 bases. Germline-derived CDR1 and CDR2 are SEHNR and FQNEAQ (reference sequence). The trim removed 5 bases at V and 5 bases at J, leaving 5 bases unmatched. CDR3 length equals 13 residues. CDR3 amino acids: CASSPAGVETQYF. The CDR3 DNA is TGTGCCAGCAGCCCCGCGGGGGTGGAGACCCAGTACTTC.

The rearrangement uses TRBV2 and TRBJ2-5, with TRBD2 as a possible D gene (6 bases). CDR1 SNHLY and CDR2 FYNNEI come from the germline V gene. CDR3 size: 15 residues. Trimming left V 1 base short and J 1 base short, with 10 bases between. CDR3 in amino acids: CASSEGTSSQETQYF. The CDR3 DNA reads as TGTGCCAGCAGTGAAGGTACTAGCTCCCAAGAGACCCAGTACTTC.

V and J are TRBV9 and TRBJ1-2, with 7 positions matching TRBD1. Germline V gene data show CDR1 as SGDLS and CDR2 as YYNGEE. V gave up 3 bases and J gave up 7 bases; unmatched junction bases: 15. The CDR3 spans 16 residues. The CDR3 coding sequence is TGTGCCAGCAGCGCAGGGGGGACGGCTAAGTTCGCTGGCTACACCTTC. Its protein product is CASSAGGTAKFAGYTF.

This clone has a count of ten or more. V is TRBV5-4 and J is TRBJ2-2, with TRBD2 identical over 7 bases. J lost 2 bases, V lost 3 bases, and 4 bases had no gene match. This CDR3 contains 15 residues. Germline V gene lookup returns CDR1 SGHNT and CDR2 YYREEE (reference sequence). CDR3 sequence reads: CASSSSGDNTGELFF. CDR3 in DNA: TGTGCCAGCAGCTCAAGCGGGGATAACACCGGGGAGCTGTTTTTT.

The V call is TRBV7-3, the J call TRBJ2-3; TRBD1 agrees at 8 bases. The J segment lost 0 bases and the V segment lost 2 bases, leaving 10 bases of the junction unmatched. The germline V gene encodes CDR1 SGHTA and CDR2 FQGTGA. The CDR3 sequence is 18 residues long. DNA for the CDR3: TGTGCCAGCAGCTTACCGCTTCAGGACAGGGTCAGCACAGATACGCAGTATTTT. This sequence encodes CASSLPLQDRVSTDTQYF.